A single sample is the source of the 26 T cell receptor beta chains below, sequenced in a study of post-analysis software for immune sequencing data. Sequencing libraries made from TCR beta cDNA carried unique molecular identifiers. TCRdb redid the calling of the PCR reads with MiXCR, one entry per CDR3 protein. Of some 500,000 distinct CDR3 sequences detected, roughly 46% appear once; the ten largest clones hold about 12%. Study-wide findings and caveats: TRBV segments more frequent in patients than in controls numbered a few and included TRBV5-6, TRBV5-1 and TRBV20-1.

These receptors have no identified antigens. Sequences were obtained from blood. These TCRs come from a girl aged 5 to 17 with multiple sclerosis.

The chain joins TRBV10-3 to TRBJ2-5; the D gene is possibly TRBD2 (6 bases). The V and J ends lost 0 bases and 1 base respectively, with 12 bases between them. The CDR3 spans 16 residues. Germline assignment: CDR1 ENHRY and CDR2 SYGVKD. CDR3 amino acids: CAISESEGEAQETQYF. In nucleotides, the CDR3 is TGTGCCATCAGTGAGTCGGAAGGGGAGGCCCAAGAGACCCAGTACTTC.

This clonotype was picked up a small number of times. The CDR3 reads CASSPDGQPNTEAFF. The CDR3 DNA reads TGCGCCAGCAGCCCGGATGGGCAGCCGAACACTGAAGCTTTCTTT. This chain links TRBV5-1 with TRBJ1-1; no reliable D call. The V gene's germline CDR1 is SGHRS and CDR2 YFSETQ. The CDR3 sequence is 15 residues long. V shed 4 bases and J shed 1 base, with 14 bases lying between them.

This clonotype was observed a few times. CDR3 sequence reads: CASRGTIAKNIQYF. CDR3 DNA: TGTGCCAGCAGAGGGACAATAGCCAAAAACATTCAGTACTTC. The V gene is TRBV2, the J gene TRBJ2-4; tentative D call: TRBD1 (6 bases). In germline, CDR1 is SNHLY, CDR2 FYNNEI. Trimming stripped 6 bases from V and 0 bases from J, with 9 bases between. This CDR3 has 14 amino acids.

This clonotype has just a few counts. The V and J genes are TRBV4-1 and TRBJ2-7; TRBD2 matches 12 bases. The CDR3 runs 15 residues. The junction had 2 bases not matched to a gene; V was cut back by 3 bases and J by 2 bases. Germline lookup yields CDR1 MGHRA and CDR2 YSYEKL. CDR3 sequence (DNA): TGCGCCAGCAGCCAGACTAGCGGGGGTGCCTACGAGCAGTACTTC. As protein: CASSQTSGGAYEQYF.

In this sample, this clonotype turned up a few times. The chain combines TRBV20-1 with TRBJ2-7; 7 nucleotides match TRBD1. Germline CDR1 DFQATT, CDR2 SNEGSKA (reference sequence). The CDR3 is 12 residues long. V trimming: 6 bases; J trimming: 5 bases; junction bases outside the gene matches: 7. This CDR3 reads CSASRQGDEQYF. In DNA, the CDR3 is TGCAGTGCGAGCCGGCAGGGGGACGAGCAGTACTTC.

CDR3 bases: TGTGCCAGCAGCTGGGAGACAGGGAACACTGAAGCTTTCTTT. Translation: CASSWETGNTEAFF. The chain is built from TRBV5-6 and TRBJ1-1; a weak D match, TRBD1 (6 bases). Germline V lookup: CDR1 SGHDT, CDR2 YYEEEE. The CDR3 has 14 amino acids. Between the trimmed V and J ends, which lost 3 bases and 1 base, there was a span of 10 bases.

The V gene is TRBV18, the J gene TRBJ1-4, with unresolved D. From germline, CDR1 is KGHSH and CDR2 LQKENI. The CDR3 is made up of 16 amino acids. V was clipped by 5 bases and J by 13 bases, with 26 bases between them. The chain's CDR3 is CASSVAVSERGRGLFF. In DNA, the CDR3 is TGTGCCAGCTCAGTTGCCGTATCCGAACGTGGCCGAGGACTGTTTTTT.

Notes on this clonotype: At one end, the junction sequence differs from germline, possibly due to a read error. CDR3 in amino acids: CASSGGQYTDTLYF. The CDR3 DNA reads TGTGCCAGCAGCGGGGGACAGTACACAGATACGCTGTATTTT. The chain recombines TRBV7-3 with TRBJ2-3, with 7 nucleotides matching TRBD1. Germline CDR1 reads SGHTA; CDR2 reads FQGTGA. The CDR3 loop spans 14 amino acids.

The chain is built from TRBV4-2 and TRBJ1-4; D unclear. V dropped 0 bases and J dropped 4 bases, with 9 bases sitting between them. Germline assignment: CDR1 LGHNA and CDR2 YNFKEQ. The CDR3 has 15 amino acids. The CDR3: CASSQEGRVNEKLFF. DNA of the CDR3: TGTGCCAGCAGCCAAGAAGGAAGAGTTAATGAAAAACTGTTTTTT.

This clonotype has just a few counts. J is TRBJ2-1 and V is TRBV6-6, with D maybe TRBD2 (6 bases). The CDR3 runs 15 residues. Germline V gene lookup returns CDR1 MNHNY and CDR2 SVGAGI (reference sequence). V was cut by 6 bases and J by 8 bases, with 20 bases left in between. The CDR3 region is CASSLGGQLSDEQFF. The CDR3 DNA reads as TGTGCCAGCAGCCTAGGAGGGCAGTTAAGCGATGAGCAGTTCTTC.

The genes are TRBV29-1 and TRBJ1-1, with TRBD1 as a possible D gene (5 bases). Germline CDR1 reads SQVTM; CDR2 reads ANQGSEA. The CDR3 runs 16 residues. V shed 3 bases and J shed 0 bases, with 17 bases lying between them. CDR3 sequence reads: CSVEVRGRRMNTEAFF. Written as DNA, the CDR3 is TGCAGCGTTGAGGTTAGGGGCAGGAGGATGAACACTGAAGCTTTCTTT.

V usage is TRBV6-5 and J usage is TRBJ2-5, with 10 nucleotides matching TRBD2. The CDR3 has 17 residues. Germline CDR1 MNHEY, CDR2 SVGAGI. Trimming took 0 bases from V and 2 from J; bases not matched to a gene: 6. For the CDR3, the DNA is TGTGCCAGCAGTTACTCGCTAGCGGGAGTAGGGCAAGAGACCCAGTACTTC. As protein: CASSYSLAGVGQETQYF.

This clonotype occurred a few times. The V and J genes are TRBV29-1 and TRBJ1-2, with 8 positions matching TRBD1. Per the germline V gene, CDR1 is SQVTM and CDR2 is ANQGSEA. The junction had 3 bases not matched to a gene; V was cut back by 4 bases and J by 2 bases. CDR3 length: 13 residues. This chain's CDR3 is CSVAQGGNYGYTF. The CDR3 bases are TGCAGCGTTGCACAGGGGGGCAACTATGGCTACACCTTC.

The rearrangement joins TRBV5-8 to TRBJ2-5, with TRBD1 matching 8 bases. Losses at the gene ends were 4 bases for V and 2 bases for J; bases not matched to a gene: 4. Germline CDR1 reads SGHTS; CDR2 reads YDEGEE. CDR3 size: 14 residues. The CDR3, as DNA: TGTGCCAGCAGCCTGGGACAGGAACAAGAGACCCAGTACTTC. Its protein is CASSLGQEQETQYF.

The chain uses TRBV6-1 and TRBJ2-7, with 10 positions matching TRBD1. Losses at the gene ends were 4 bases for V and 3 bases for J; bases not matched to a gene: 9. Germline V gene sequence: CDR1 MNHNS, CDR2 SASEGT. The CDR3 extends over 16 amino acids. CDR3 loop: CASSGSGTGAFYEQYF. In nucleotides, the CDR3 is TGTGCCAGCAGTGGGTCCGGGACAGGGGCTTTCTACGAGCAGTACTTC.

V gene TRBV4-3 combines with J gene TRBJ2-1; TRBD2 agrees at 9 bases. The CDR3 has 17 amino acids. Germline CDR1 is LGHNA and CDR2 is YSLEER. With V trimmed by 0 bases and J by 4 bases, 7 bases remained unmatched. In DNA form, the CDR3 reads TGCGCCAGCAGCCAAGAGATGGCGGGAGGGCAATACAATGAGCAGTTCTTC. The encoded protein is CASSQEMAGGQYNEQFF.

The V call is TRBV4-2, the J call TRBJ2-1; 10 bases fit TRBD2. The J segment lost 0 bases and the V segment lost 2 bases, leaving 13 bases of the junction unmatched. The length of the CDR3 is 20 residues. Germline lookup yields CDR1 LGHNA and CDR2 YNFKEQ. The CDR3 bases are TGTGCCAGCAGCCAACTGTTCGAGACTAGCGGGCCCAGCTCCTACAATGAGCAGTTCTTC. This translates into CASSQLFETSGPSSYNEQFF.

The chain recombines TRBV5-1 with TRBJ2-1, with a tentative D call TRBD2 (5 bases). This CDR3 has 17 residues. The V and J ends lost 4 bases and 6 bases respectively, with 23 bases between them. Germline V lookup: CDR1 SGHRS, CDR2 YFSETQ. CDR3: CASSRPGSRGITNEQFF. For the CDR3, the DNA is TGCGCCAGCAGCCGACCGGGGAGTCGGGGTATAACCAATGAGCAGTTCTTC.

The rearrangement links TRBV7-9 to TRBJ2-5; D might be TRBD1 (7 bases). This CDR3 has 14 residues. Germline assignment: CDR1 SEHNR and CDR2 FQNEAQ (reference sequence). V lost 5 bases and J 7 bases, leaving 17 bases between the germline ends. The chain's CDR3 is CASSPPGTAGTQYF. The CDR3 nucleotides read TGTGCCAGCAGCCCCCCCGGGACAGCGGGGACCCAGTACTTC.

The chain uses TRBV20-1 and TRBJ2-3; TRBD2 is a possible D gene (7 bases). The ends were cut back, 2 bases at V and 6 bases at J, with 18 bases in the middle. Germline CDR1 and CDR2: DFQATT and SNEGSKA (reference sequence). The CDR3 extends over 15 amino acids. The CDR3 loop is CSARRWRGGADTQYF. The CDR3 nucleotides read TGCAGTGCTAGAAGGTGGCGTGGGGGGGCGGATACGCAGTATTTT.

The V gene is TRBV30, the J gene TRBJ1-5; 9 nucleotides line up with TRBD1. The CDR3 spans 14 residues. Per germline, CDR1 GTSNPN and CDR2 SVGIG (reference sequence). V gave up 8 bases and J gave up 5 bases; unmatched junction bases: 10. The DNA of the CDR3 is TGTGCCGGACGCACAGGGGGCTTAGATCAGCCCCAGCATTTT. It encodes CAGRTGGLDQPQHF. Filled out from reference TRBV30 and TRBJ1-5, the complete variable domain reads SQTIHQWPATLVQPVGSPLSLECTVEGTSNPNLYWYRQAAGRGLQLLFYSVGIGQISSEVPQNLSASRPQDRQFILSSKKLLLSDSGFYLCAGRTGGLDQPQHFGDGTRLSIL.

As to this clonotype: At one end the junction does not follow the germline gene, possibly because of a read error. V usage is TRBV14 and J usage is TRBJ2-1, with 12 positions matching TRBD2. The CDR3 is made up of 15 amino acids. Per the germline V gene, CDR1 is SGHDN and CDR2 is FVKESK. In nucleotides, the CDR3 is TGTGCCAGCAGCCCGCTAGCGGGAGGGTACAATAAGCAGTTCTTC. Translated: CASSPLAGGYNKQFF.

This clonotype appeared a few times. The rearrangement joins TRBV28 to TRBJ2-7; maybe TRBD2 (6 bases). The CDR3 has 14 residues. V lost 5 bases and J lost 2, with 13 bases in between. Germline V gives CDR1 MDHEN, CDR2 SYDVKM. The chain's CDR3 is CASSPGLLTYEQYF. The CDR3 coding sequence is TGTGCCAGCAGTCCGGGACTCTTAACCTACGAGCAGTACTTC.

This clonotype was observed a handful of times. The genes are TRBV7-2 and TRBJ2-5; D may be TRBD1 or TRBD2 (5 bases each). Germline V gives CDR1 SGHTA, CDR2 FQGNSA. V was cut by 5 bases and J by 1 base, with 11 bases left in between. The CDR3 covers 14 residues. This CDR3 is CASSVVGTQETQYF. The DNA for the CDR3 is TGTGCCAGCAGCGTTGTGGGGACCCAAGAGACCCAGTACTTC.

The genes are TRBV6-1 and TRBJ2-3; D gene ambiguous. In germline, CDR1 is MNHNS, CDR2 SASEGT. The CDR3 sequence is 17 residues long. V shed 6 bases and J shed 1 base, with 20 bases lying between them. The CDR3 DNA follows: TGTGCCAGCAGCCCCCTGGGAAAATTGTTGTGCACAGATACGCAGTATTTT. It specifies CASSPLGKLLCTDTQYF.

CDR3 sequence reads: CSALSGVAGGGEQFF. In nucleotides, the CDR3 is TGCAGTGCTCTTTCGGGAGTAGCGGGAGGGGGTGAGCAGTTCTTC. The chain carries TRBV20-1 and TRBJ2-1, with TRBD2 matching over 11 bases. In germline, CDR1 is DFQATT, CDR2 SNEGSKA (reference sequence). Germline trimming cut 5 bases from V and 9 bases from J; bases unmatched to any gene: 12. The CDR3 loop spans 15 amino acids.